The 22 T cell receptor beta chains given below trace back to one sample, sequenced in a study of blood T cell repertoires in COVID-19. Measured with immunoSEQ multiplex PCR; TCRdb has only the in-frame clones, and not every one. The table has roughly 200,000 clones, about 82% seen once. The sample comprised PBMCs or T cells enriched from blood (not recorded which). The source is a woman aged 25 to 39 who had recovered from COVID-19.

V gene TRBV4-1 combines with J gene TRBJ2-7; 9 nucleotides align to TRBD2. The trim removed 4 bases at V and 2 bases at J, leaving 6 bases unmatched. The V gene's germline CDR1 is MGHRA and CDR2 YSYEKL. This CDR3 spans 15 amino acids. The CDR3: CASSLLAGATYEQYF. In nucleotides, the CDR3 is TGCGCCAGCAGCCTCTTAGCGGGAGCTACCTACGAGCAGTACTTC.

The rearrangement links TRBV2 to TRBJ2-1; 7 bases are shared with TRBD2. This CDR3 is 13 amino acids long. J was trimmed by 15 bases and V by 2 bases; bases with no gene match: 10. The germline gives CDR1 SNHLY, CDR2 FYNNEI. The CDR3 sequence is CASSEIGGSPLFF. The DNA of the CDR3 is TGTGCCAGCAGTGAAATTGGCGGGAGTCCTCTGTTCTTC.

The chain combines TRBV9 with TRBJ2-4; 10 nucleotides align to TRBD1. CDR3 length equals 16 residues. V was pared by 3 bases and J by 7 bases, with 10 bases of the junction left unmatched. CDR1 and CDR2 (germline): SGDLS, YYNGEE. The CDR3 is CASSAEGQGIANIQYF. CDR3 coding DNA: TGTGCCAGCAGCGCAGAGGGACAGGGGATTGCGAACATTCAGTACTTC.

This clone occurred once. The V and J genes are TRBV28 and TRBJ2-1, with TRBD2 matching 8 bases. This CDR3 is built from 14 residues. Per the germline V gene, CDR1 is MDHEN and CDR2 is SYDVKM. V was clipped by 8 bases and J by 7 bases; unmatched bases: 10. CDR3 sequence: CASAIAGPVNEQFF. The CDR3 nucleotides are TGTGCCAGCGCCATAGCGGGGCCCGTGAATGAGCAGTTCTTC.

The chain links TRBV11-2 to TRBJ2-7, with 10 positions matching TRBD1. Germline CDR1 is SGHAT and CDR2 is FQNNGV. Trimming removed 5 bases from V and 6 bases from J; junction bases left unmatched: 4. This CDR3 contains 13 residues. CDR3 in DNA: TGTGCCAGCAGCGCCGACAGGGGGCTCGAGCAGTACTTC. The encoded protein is CASSADRGLEQYF.

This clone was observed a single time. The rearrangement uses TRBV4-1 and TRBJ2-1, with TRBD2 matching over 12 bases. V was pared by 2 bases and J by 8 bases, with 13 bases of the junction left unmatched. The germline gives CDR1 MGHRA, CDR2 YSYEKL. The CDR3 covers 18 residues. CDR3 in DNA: TGCGCCAGCAGCCAATCTCCTAGCGGGAGGGTTTTTGCGGATGAGCAGTTCTTC. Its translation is CASSQSPSGRVFADEQFF.

The CDR3 nucleotides read TGTGCCAGCAGTACATCGGACAGGGTAGGGACTGAAGCTTTCTTT. Amino acids: CASSTSDRVGTEAFF. The chain combines TRBV27 with TRBJ1-1; TRBD1 agrees at 8 bases. The V segment lost 5 bases and the J segment 5 bases; nucleotides outside the gene matches: 10. Germline assignment: CDR1 MNHEY and CDR2 SMNVEV (reference sequence). The CDR3 runs 15 residues.

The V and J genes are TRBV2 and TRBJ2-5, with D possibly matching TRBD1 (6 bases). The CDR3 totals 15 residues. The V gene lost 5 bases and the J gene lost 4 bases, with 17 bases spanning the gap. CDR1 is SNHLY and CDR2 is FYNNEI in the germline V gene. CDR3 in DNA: TGTGCCAGCAGTACAGGGACACCCGATACAGAGACCCAGTACTTC. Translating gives CASSTGTPDTETQYF.

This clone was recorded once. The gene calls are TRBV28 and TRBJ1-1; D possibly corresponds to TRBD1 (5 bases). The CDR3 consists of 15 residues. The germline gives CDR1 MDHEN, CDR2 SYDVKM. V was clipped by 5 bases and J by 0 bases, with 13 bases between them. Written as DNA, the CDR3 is TGTGCCAGCAGTCCTTCCGACAGAGTGAACACTGAAGCTTTCTTT. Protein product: CASSPSDRVNTEAFF.

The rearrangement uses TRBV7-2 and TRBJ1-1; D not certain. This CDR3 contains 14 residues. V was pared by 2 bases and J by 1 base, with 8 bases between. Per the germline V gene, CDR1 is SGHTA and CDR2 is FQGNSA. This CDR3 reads CASSLSRWNTEAFF. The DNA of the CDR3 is TGTGCCAGCAGCTTAAGCAGGTGGAACACTGAAGCTTTCTTT.

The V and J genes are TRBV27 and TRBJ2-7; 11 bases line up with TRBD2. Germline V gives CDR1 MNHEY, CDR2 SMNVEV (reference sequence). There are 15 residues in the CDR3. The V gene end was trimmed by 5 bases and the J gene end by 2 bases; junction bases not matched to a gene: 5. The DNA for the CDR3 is TGTGCCAGCAGTCCGCTAGCGGGAGGAGCCTACGAGCAGTACTTC. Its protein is CASSPLAGGAYEQYF.

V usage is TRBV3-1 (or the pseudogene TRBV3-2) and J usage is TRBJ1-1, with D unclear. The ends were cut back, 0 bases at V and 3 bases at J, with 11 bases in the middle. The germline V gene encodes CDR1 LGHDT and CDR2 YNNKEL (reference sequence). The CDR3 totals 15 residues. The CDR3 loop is CASSQDPGSDTEAFF. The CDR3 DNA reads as TGTGCCAGCAGCCAAGATCCCGGGTCGGACACTGAAGCTTTCTTT.

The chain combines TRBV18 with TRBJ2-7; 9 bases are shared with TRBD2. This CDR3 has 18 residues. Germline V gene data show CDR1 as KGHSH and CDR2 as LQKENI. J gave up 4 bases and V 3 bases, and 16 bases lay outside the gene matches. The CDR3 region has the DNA TGTGCCAGCTCACCGCAAGAAGTAGAAGGGCGGGGGGGTTACGAGCAGTACTTC. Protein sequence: CASSPQEVEGRGGYEQYF.

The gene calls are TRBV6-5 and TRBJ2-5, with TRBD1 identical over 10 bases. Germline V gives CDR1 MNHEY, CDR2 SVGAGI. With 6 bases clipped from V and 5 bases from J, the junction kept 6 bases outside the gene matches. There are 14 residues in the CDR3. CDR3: CASSLTGGRETQYF. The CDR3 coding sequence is TGTGCCAGCAGCCTGACAGGGGGCAGGGAGACCCAGTACTTC.

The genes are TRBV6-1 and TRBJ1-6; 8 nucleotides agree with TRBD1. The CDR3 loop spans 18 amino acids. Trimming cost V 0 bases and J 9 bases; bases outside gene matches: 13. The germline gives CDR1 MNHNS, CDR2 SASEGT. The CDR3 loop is CASSEALLRGQVASPLHF. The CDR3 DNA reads TGTGCCAGCAGTGAAGCGCTTCTTCGGGGACAGGTCGCTTCACCCCTCCACTTT.

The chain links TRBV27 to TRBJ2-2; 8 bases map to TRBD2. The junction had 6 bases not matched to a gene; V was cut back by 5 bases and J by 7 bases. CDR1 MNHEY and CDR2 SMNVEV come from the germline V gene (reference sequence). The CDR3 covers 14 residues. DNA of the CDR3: TGTGCCAGCAGTCTTAGCGGGGTGGTCGGGGAGCTGTTTTTT. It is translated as CASSLSGVVGELFF.

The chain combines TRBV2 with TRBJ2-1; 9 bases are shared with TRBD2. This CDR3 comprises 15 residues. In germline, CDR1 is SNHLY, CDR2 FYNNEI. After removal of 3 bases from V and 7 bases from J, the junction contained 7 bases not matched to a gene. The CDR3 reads CASSDSSGRQNEQFF. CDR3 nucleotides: TGTGCCAGCAGTGATTCAAGCGGGAGGCAGAATGAGCAGTTCTTC.

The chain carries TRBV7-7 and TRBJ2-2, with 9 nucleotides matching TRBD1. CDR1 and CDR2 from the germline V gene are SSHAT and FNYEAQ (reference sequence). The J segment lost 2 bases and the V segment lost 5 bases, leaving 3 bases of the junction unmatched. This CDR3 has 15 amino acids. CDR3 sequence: CASSQDRGNTGELFF. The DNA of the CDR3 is TGTGCCAGCAGCCAGGACAGGGGAAACACCGGGGAGCTGTTTTTT.

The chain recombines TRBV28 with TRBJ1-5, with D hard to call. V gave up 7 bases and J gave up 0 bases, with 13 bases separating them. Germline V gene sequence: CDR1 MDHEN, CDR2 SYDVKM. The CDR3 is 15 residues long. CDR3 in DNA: TGTGCCAGCAAGCGGGGAGAAAATAGCAATCAGCCCCAGCATTTT. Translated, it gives CASKRGENSNQPQHF.

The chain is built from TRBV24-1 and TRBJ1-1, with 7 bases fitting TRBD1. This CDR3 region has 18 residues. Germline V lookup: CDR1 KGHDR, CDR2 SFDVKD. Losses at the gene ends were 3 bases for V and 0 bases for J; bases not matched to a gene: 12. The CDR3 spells CATSDLRTGRVMNTEAFF. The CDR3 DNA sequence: TGTGCCACCAGTGATCTGAGGACAGGCCGGGTGATGAACACTGAAGCTTTCTTT.

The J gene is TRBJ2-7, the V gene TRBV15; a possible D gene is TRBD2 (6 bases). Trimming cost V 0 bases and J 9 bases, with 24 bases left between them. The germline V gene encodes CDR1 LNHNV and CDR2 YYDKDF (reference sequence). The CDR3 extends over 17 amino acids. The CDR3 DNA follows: TGTGCCACCAGCAGAGATGGAACGGGAGTGTTCTATTCGGGGCAGTACTTC. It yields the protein CATSRDGTGVFYSGQYF. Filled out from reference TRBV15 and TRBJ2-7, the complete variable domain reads DAMVIQNPRYQVTQFGKPVTLSCSQTLNHNVMYWYQQKSSQAPKLLFHYYDKDFNNEADTPDNFQSRRPNTSFCFLDIRSPGLGDTAMYLCATSRDGTGVFYSGQYFGPGTRLTVT.

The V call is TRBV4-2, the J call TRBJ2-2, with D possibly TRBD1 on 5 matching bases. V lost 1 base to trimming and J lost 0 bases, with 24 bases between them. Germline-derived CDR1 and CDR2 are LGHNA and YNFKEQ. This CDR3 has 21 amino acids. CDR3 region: CASSQGALDSYYAANTGELFF. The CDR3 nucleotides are TGTGCCAGCAGCCAAGGGGCCCTCGACAGCTATTACGCTGCGAACACCGGGGAGCTGTTTTTT.